This TCR beta chain derives from a study of vaccination effects on CD4 cells after COVID-19. The length of the CDR3 is 16 residues. Germline V gene data show CDR1 as LGHNA and CDR2 as YNFKEQ. V lost 6 bases to trimming and J lost 10 bases; unmatched junction nucleotides: 11. Generated by immunoSEQ multiplex PCR, the TCRdb table keeps only in-frame clones and is missing some. The profile shows roughly 25,000 clones, approximately 80% of them singletons. A word on this clone: What it recognizes is unknown.

After expansion with viral peptide pools in the ViraFEST assay, antigen-specific CD4+ T cells were sequenced. Cultured cells yielded isolated CD4+ T cells after less than 11 days. SARS-CoV-2 infected the person between March and December 2020, as confirmed by PCR. The authors replaced half the medium with IL-2 medium on days 3 and 7. The sample consisted of CD4+ T cells from PBMCs cultured with HCoV-NL63 spike peptides, taken before COVID-19 vaccination. The receptor was derived from a human donor who had a prior SARS-CoV-2 infection. The chain employs TRBV4-2 and TRBJ2-1; 14 bases fit TRBD2. The CDR3 nucleotides read TGTGCCAGCAGTTCCGAGGGGACTAGCGGGAGCCGCGAGCAGTTCTTC. Translating gives CASSSEGTSGSREQFF.